The source of this TCR beta chain is a study of CD8+ T cells in alopecia areata. Extracted from the samples, RNA was reverse transcribed into cDNA to serve as the sequencing template. The protocol was immunoSEQ multiplex PCR, while the TCRdb copy is restricted to in-frame clones and leaves out a portion. This sample carries around 150,000 clones, less than 65% of them seen once, and the ten largest clones take 30% to 45%. This clone turned up a few times. The germline V gene encodes CDR1 MNHNY and CDR2 SVGAGI (reference sequence). The V gene lost 2 bases and the J gene lost 1 base, with 11 bases spanning the gap. The CDR3 consists of 16 residues.

Sequencing was performed on CD8+ T cells sorted from blood. The TCR originated in a human donor in good health. This sequence joins TRBV6-6 and TRBJ2-2; D unclear. The CDR3 region is CASSYPPDQNTGELFF. The CDR3 DNA sequence: TGTGCCAGCAGTTACCCCCCGGACCAGAACACCGGGGAGCTGTTTTTT.